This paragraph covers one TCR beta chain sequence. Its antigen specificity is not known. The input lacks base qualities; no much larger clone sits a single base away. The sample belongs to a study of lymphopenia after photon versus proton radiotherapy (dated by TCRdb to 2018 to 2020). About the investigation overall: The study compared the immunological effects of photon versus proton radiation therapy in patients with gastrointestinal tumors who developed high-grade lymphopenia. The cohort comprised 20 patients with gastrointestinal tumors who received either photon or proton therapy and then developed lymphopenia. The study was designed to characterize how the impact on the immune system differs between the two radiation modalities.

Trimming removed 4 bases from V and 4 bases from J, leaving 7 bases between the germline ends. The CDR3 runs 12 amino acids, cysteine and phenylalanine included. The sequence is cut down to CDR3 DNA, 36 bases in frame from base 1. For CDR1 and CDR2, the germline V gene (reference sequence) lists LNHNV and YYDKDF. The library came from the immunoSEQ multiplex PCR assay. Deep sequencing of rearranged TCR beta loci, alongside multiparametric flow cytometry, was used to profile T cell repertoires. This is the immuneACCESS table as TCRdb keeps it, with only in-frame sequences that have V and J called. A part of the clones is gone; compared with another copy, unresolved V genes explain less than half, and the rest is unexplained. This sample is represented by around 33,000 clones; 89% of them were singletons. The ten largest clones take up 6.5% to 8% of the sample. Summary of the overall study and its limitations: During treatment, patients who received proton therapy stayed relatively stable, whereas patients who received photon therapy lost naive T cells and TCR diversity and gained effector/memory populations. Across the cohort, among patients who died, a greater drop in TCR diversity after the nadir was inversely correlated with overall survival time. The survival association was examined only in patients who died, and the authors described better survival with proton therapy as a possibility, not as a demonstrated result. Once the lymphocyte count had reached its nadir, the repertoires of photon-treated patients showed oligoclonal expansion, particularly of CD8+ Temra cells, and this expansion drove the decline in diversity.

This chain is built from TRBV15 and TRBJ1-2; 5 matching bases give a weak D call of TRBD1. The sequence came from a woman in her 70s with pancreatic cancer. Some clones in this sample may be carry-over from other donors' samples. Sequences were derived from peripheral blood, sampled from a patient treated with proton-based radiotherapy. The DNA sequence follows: TGTGCCACCAGCATGAGGGGCTATGGCTACACCTTC. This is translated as CATSMRGYGYTF.